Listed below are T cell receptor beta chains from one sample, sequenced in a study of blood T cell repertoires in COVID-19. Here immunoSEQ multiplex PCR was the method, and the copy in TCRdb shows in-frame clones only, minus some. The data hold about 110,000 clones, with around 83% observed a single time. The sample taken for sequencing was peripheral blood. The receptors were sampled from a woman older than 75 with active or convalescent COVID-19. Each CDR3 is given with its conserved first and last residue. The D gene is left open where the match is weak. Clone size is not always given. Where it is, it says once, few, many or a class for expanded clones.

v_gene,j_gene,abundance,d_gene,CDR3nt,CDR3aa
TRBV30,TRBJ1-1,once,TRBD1,TGTGCCTGGAAGAAAGGACAGGGGAACACTGAAGCTTTCTTT,CAWKKGQGNTEAFF
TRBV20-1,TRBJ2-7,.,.,TGCAGTGCAGTGGGGCCCTACGAGCAGTACTTC,CSAVGPYEQYF
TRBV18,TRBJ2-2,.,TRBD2,TGTGCCAGCTCACGCTGGACTAGCGGGAGCCAAACCGGGGAGCTGTTTTTT,CASSRWTSGSQTGELFF
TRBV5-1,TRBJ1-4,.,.,TGCGCCAGCAGCACCTCAGGGGCCCAGGAAGAAAAACTGTTTTTT,CASSTSGAQEEKLFF
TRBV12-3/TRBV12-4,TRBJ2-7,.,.,TGTGCCAGCAGTAAGAGCTACGAGCAGTACTTC,CASSKSYEQYF
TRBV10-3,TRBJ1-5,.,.,TGTGCCATCAGTGACATTTCAGTTGGTCAGCCCCAGCATTTT,CAISDISVGQPQHF
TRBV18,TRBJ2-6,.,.,TGTGCCAGCTCACCACCGCGCTCTGGGGCCAACGTCCTGACTTTC,CASSPPRSGANVLTF
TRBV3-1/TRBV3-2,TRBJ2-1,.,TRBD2,TGTGCCAGCAGCCAAGATGGGACTAGCGGGAGGGCCTACAATGAGCAGTTCTTC,CASSQDGTSGRAYNEQFF
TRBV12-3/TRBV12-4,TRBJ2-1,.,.,TGTGCCAGCAGGTCGACGGGCGGGAATGAGCAGTTCTTC,CASRSTGGNEQFF
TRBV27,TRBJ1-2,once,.,TGTGCCAGCAGTCACGGACGGACAAGCTATGGCTACACCTTC,CASSHGRTSYGYTF
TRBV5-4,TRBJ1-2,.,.,TGTGCCAGCAGCATACAGGGAGCTATTGGCTACACCTTC,CASSIQGAIGYTF
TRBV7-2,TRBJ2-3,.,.,TGTGCCAGCAGCCCGACAGGACATACGCAGTATTTT,CASSPTGHTQYF
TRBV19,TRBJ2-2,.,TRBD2,TGTGCCAGTAGTTGGCTAGCGGACACCGGGGAGCTGTTTTTT,CASSWLADTGELFF
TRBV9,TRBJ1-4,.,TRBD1,TGTGCCAGCAGCGTCCGGCCCGGGACAGGGTGGGAAAAACTGTTTTTT,CASSVRPGTGWEKLFF
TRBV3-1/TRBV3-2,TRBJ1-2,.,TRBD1,TGTGCCAGCAGCCAAGCGACAGGGGGCTTTCGTGGCTACACCTTC,CASSQATGGFRGYTF
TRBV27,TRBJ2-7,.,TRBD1,TGTGCCAGCAGTAACGGACAGGGGGCGCAGGACGAGCAGTACTTC,CASSNGQGAQDEQYF
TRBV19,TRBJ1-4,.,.,TGTGCCAGTACGAGAACGACAGTTGCAACTAATGAAAAACTGTTTTTT,CASTRTTVATNEKLFF
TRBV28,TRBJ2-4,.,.,TGTGCCAGCACCGCGTTAGCCAAAAACATTCAGTACTTC,CASTALAKNIQYF
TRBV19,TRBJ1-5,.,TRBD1,TGTGCCAGTAGTCTGGGGGGGACAGGGGACAATCAGCCCCAGCATTTT,CASSLGGTGDNQPQHF
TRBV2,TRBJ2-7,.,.,TGTGCCAGCAGTGGCGGGGTCTACTACGAGCAGTACTTC,CASSGGVYYEQYF
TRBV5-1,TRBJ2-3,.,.,TGCGCCAGCCAAAAACGGACAGGAGGGTATGATACGCAGTATTTT,CASQKRTGGYDTQYF
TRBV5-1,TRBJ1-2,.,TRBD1,TGCGCCAGCAGCTTCGAACAGGGGATTTATGGCTACACCTTC,CASSFEQGIYGYTF
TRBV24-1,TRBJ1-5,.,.,TGTGCCACCAGTGAATGGGAGGTCAATCAGCCCCAGCATTTT,CATSEWEVNQPQHF
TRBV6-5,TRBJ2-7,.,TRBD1,TGTGCCAGCAGTTACCCGAGGGACAGGGGGTGGGAGCAGTACTTC,CASSYPRDRGWEQYF
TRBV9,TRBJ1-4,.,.,TGTGCCAGCAGCGTAGGATCCGGGGGAGGAGGTGAAAAACTGTTTTTT,CASSVGSGGGGEKLFF
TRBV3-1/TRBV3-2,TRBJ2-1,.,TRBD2,TGTGCCAGCAGCTTTAGCGGGAGGGGGCACAATGAGCAGTTCTTC,CASSFSGRGHNEQFF
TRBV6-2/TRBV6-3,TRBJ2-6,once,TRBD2,TGTGCCAGCAGTTACTACGTGGGAGGGATTACTGGGGCCAACGTCCTGACTTTC,CASSYYVGGITGANVLTF
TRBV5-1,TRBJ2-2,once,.,TGCGCCAGCAGCGCCGGGACACCGAACACCGGGGAGCTGTTTTTT,CASSAGTPNTGELFF
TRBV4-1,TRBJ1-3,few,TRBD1,TGCGCCAGCAGCCAAGTTAGGGGGCTCGGAAACACCATATATTTT,CASSQVRGLGNTIYF
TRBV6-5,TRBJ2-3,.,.,TGTGCCAGCAGCCGTGGGGCCCCAGATACGCAGTATTTT,CASSRGAPDTQYF
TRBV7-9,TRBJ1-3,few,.,TGTGCCAGCAGCTTAGAGGTTGGGCTCTCTGGAAACACCATATATTTT,CASSLEVGLSGNTIYF
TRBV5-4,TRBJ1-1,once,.,TGTGCCAGCAGCTTGGAGGGGGGGACTGAAGCTTTCTTT,CASSLEGGTEAFF
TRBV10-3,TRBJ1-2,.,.,TGTGCCATCAGTGAGTCGATGAGTGGCTACACCTTC,CAISESMSGYTF
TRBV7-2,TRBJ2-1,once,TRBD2,TGTGCCAGCAGCACCGGGACTAGCCCCTACAATGAGCAGTTCTTC,CASSTGTSPYNEQFF
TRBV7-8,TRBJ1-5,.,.,TGTGCCAGCAGCTTAACAGGTCAGCCCCAGCATTTT,CASSLTGQPQHF
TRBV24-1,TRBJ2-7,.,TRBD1,TGTGCCACCAGTATCGACAAGGGGCCAGGGGGCTACGAGCAGTACTTC,CATSIDKGPGGYEQYF
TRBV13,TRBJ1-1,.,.,TGTGCCAGCAGCGCCCCGAGACAATCTAACACTGAAGCTTTCTTT,CASSAPRQSNTEAFF
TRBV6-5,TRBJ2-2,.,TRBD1,TGTGCCAGCAGGACTGGTCAGGGGGCGATGGGGGAGCTGTTTTTT,CASRTGQGAMGELFF
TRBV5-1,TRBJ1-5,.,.,TGCGCCAGCAGCTTGGGCACGGGCAATCAGCCCCAGCATTTT,CASSLGTGNQPQHF
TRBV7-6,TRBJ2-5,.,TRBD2,TGTGCCAGCAGCCCCCCCCGGAGCGGGAAAGAGACCCAGTACTTC,CASSPPRSGKETQYF
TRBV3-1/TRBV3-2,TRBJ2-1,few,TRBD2,TGTGCCAGCAGCCTAAGAGCGCGACTAGCGGTTTCGATGATCTTC,CASSLRARLAVSMIF
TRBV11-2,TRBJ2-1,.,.,TGTGCCAGCAGCTTAGCCCCCGTCAATGAGCAGTTCTTC,CASSLAPVNEQFF
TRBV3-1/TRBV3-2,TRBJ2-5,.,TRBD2,TGTGCCAGCAGCCAAGATTTGGCTAGCGGGATACCGTACCAAGAGACCCAGTACTTC,CASSQDLASGIPYQETQYF
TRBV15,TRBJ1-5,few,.,TGTGCCACCAGCAGAGGGGGAGACCCCGCTAGAAATCAGCCCCAGCATTTT,CATSRGGDPARNQPQHF
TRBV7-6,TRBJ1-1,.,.,TGTGCCAGCAGCGGAGAGCAGGGGAAGGGCACTGAAGCTTTCTTT,CASSGEQGKGTEAFF
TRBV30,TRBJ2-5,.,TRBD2,TGTGCCGGAAAAACCGGGACTAGCGGGAGAAAGACCCAGTACTTC,CAGKTGTSGRKTQYF
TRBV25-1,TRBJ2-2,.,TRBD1,TGTGCCAGCAGTTCTCTGAGACAGGGGAAGGCCGGGGAGCTGTTTTTT,CASSSLRQGKAGELFF
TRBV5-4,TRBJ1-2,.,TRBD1,TGTGCCAGCAGCTTGATCGGACAGGGGCTTAGGGGCTACACCTTC,CASSLIGQGLRGYTF
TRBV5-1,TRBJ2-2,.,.,TGCGCCAGCACCGTGACCCCGGGGGACTACACCGGGGAGCTGTTTTTT,CASTVTPGDYTGELFF
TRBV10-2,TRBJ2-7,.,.,TGCGCCAGCAGTGAGAGTGGCAGTCCATACGAGCAGTACTTC,CASSESGSPYEQYF
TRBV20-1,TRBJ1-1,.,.,TGCAGTGCTAGTGGACTCGTAGGAACCCCGAACACTGAAGCTTTCTTT,CSASGLVGTPNTEAFF
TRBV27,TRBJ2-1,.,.,TGTGCCAGCAGCCCCGGGAGTTCGCAGTTCTTC,CASSPGSSQFF
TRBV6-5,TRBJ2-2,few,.,TGTGCCAGCAGTTACAGGCCAGGGACGAACACCGGGGAGCTGTTTTTT,CASSYRPGTNTGELFF
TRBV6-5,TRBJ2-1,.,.,TGTGCCAGCATAAGGCGGAGCTCCTACAATGAGCAGTTCTTC,CASIRRSSYNEQFF
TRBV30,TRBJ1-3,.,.,TGTGCCTTTCGACGCTCGCCGCAGGGGCCGAGTGTCGGAAACACCATATATTTT,CAFRRSPQGPSVGNTIYF
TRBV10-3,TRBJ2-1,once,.,TGTGCCATCAGTGAGTCAATCAGGGATCGGAATGAGCAGTTCTTC,CAISESIRDRNEQFF